This T cell receptor (beta chain) originates from a study of beta chain features in type 1 diabetes. Across the study: Investigators examined more than 90 million sorted cells across all samples.

The CDR3 is 13 residues long. Deletions cut 3 bases from V and 0 bases from J, with 6 bases between. In germline, CDR1 is WSHSY, CDR2 SAAADI. cDNA synthesis used the whole RNA isolate, giving expressed TCRB sequences. The table came from immunoSEQ multiplex PCR; TCRdb's copy has only in-frame clones and leaves some out. The profile shows about 900,000 clones, roughly a sixth of them singletons. In the case of this clone: Its antigen is not known.

The study's findings and limits: When VDJ junctions were examined, type 1 diabetes patients showed fewer insertions and more deletions.

Sequenced input: naive CD4+ T cells from blood. The clonotype was recovered from a young woman in good health. The rearrangement joins TRBV10-2 to TRBJ2-7, with D hard to call. As DNA, the CDR3 is TGCGCCAGCAGTGACCGGAGCTCCTACGAGCAGTACTTC. Translation gives CASSDRSSYEQYF.